This T cell receptor (beta chain) originates from a study of blood T cells in healthy people across ages. Findings and limits, study-wide: Compared with aged donors, long-lived donors showed fewer expanded clones, suggesting selection. Age showed a roughly linear inverse relationship with TCR beta diversity per million T cells.

The CDR3 consists of 15 residues. V was pared by 3 bases and J by 2 bases, with 4 bases of the junction left unmatched. Germline V gene lookup returns CDR1 SNHLY and CDR2 FYNNEI. It was with a sample-barcoded 5' primer and a J-beta primer mix that a second PCR of roughly 7 to 11 cycles was run. TCRdb re-called the 5' RACE reads with MiXCR, one entry per CDR3 protein. The table has around 800,000 distinct CDR3 sequences, roughly 50% seen once. Around 10 milliliters of peripheral blood were drawn from each donor. As concerns this clonotype: Its target is not known.

The receptor comes from an elderly man in good health. Input material: blood. The J gene is TRBJ2-1, the V gene TRBV2; 7 bases map to TRBD1. As DNA, the CDR3 is TGTGCCAGCAGTGAGTCAACAGGGGCCTACAATGAGCAGTTCTTC. Protein product: CASSESTGAYNEQFF. Variable domain in full (rest from reference TRBV2 and TRBJ2-1): EPEVTQTPSHQVTQMGQEVILRCVPISNHLYFYWYRQILGQKVEFLVSFYNNEISEKSEIFDDQFSVERPDGSNFTLKIRSTKLEDSAMYFCASSESTGAYNEQFFGPGTRLTVL.